One T cell receptor (beta chain) is described in this entry. Its antigen remains unknown. These data belong to a study of cytomegalovirus exposure and HLA in healthy donors. The CDR3 is 15 residues long. CDR1 SQVTM and CDR2 ANQGSEA come from the germline V gene. Trimming removed 1 base at V and 7 bases at J, with 16 bases between. TCRdb's copy holds only in-frame clones and misses some; the assay was immunoSEQ multiplex PCR. Of 200,000 to 250,000 clones listed, approximately 88% were seen once; the top ten hold about an eighth. Study-wide results and limits: The classifier reportedly diagnosed cytomegalovirus status with high sensitivity and specificity. Associated with cytomegalovirus, according to the listing, were 150 to 200 TCR beta chains. In vitro work confirmed that three CMV-associated chains recognize CMV antigens. Many donors carried some public TCRs, although rarity characterized most TCR sequences.

The source of this sequence is a woman aged 25-40 years in good health and CMV-seropositive. Sequencing input: PBMCs. The chain combines TRBV29-1 with TRBJ2-2; unclear D gene. The CDR3 bases are TGCAGCGTTGAAGGACGGAGCCCTCGTGGCGGGGAGCTGTTTTTT. This codes for CSVEGRSPRGGELFF.